This note documents a single T cell receptor beta chain sequence. Its antigen is not identified. Trimming took off 6 bases at V and 4 bases at J, with 9 bases between the two ends. The CDR3 consists of 12 residues. The V gene's germline CDR1 is KGHSH and CDR2 LQKENI. RNA transcripts served as the template for amplifying TCR beta CDR3 regions. RT-PCR in the first round (using the HTBI primer set) targeted the TCR CDR3. TCRdb re-analysed the multiplex PCR reads in MiXCR, keeping a single row per CDR3 protein. The sample carries about 290,000 distinct CDR3 sequences, 10% to 15% recorded once. For the diagnoses, clinical symptoms, serum thyroxine and TRAb, thyroid ultrasound and orbital computed tomography were used. The data stem from a study of T cells in Graves' hyperthyroidism and ophthalmopathy. Study-level points and caveats: Also found in blood were most expanded thyroid clonotypes above 0.001. The model made its ophthalmopathy prediction, and onset followed a median about 6.8 months later.

The sequence came from a woman younger than 45 with Graves' hyperthyroidism that later progressed to Graves' ophthalmopathy. The specimen sequenced was blood. The chain uses TRBV18 and TRBJ2-5; D gene ambiguous. In DNA form, the CDR3 reads TGTGCCAGCTCCCGGGCTGGAGAGACCCAGTACTTC. This gives the protein CASSRAGETQYF.